This T cell receptor beta chain was retrieved from a study of blood T cell repertoires in COVID-19. Study-level information: Samples of COVID-19 (acute and convalescent) were obtained from the United States, Italy and Spain. In each case, the material was cDNA or gDNA derived from T cells, B-cell-depleted T cells, or PBMCs.

CDR1 is SEHNR, CDR2 FQNEAQ, per germline (reference sequence). The V gene lost 3 bases and the J gene lost 7 bases, with 18 bases spanning the gap. CDR3 length equals 15 residues. Per the authors' pipeline: Amplification of reference gene primers was used by the study to estimate nucleated cell counts. Sequenced by immunoSEQ multiplex PCR; TCRdb stores in-frame clones only, minus some. Clone size and V and J calls were adopted from that table, with D and trimming inferred from the DNA. The table lists 120,000 to 150,000 clones, roughly four fifths of them singletons. The chain has TRBV7-9 and TRBJ1-2; maybe TRBD1 (5 bases). Sequenced sample: peripheral blood. This TCR came from a human donor in a cohort sampled during active COVID-19. The CDR3 bases are TGTGCCAGCAGCTTTAACCGTCAGGGCTCGGGTGGCTACACCTTC. Translated, it gives CASSFNRQGSGGYTF.